The entry that follows covers one T cell receptor beta chain sequence. What this receptor recognizes is not known. Nothing much larger sits one base from this clone, and base qualities are not available. Germline trimming amounts to 5 bases on V and 10 bases on J, with 11 as the count of junction bases outside the gene matches. From cysteine to phenylalanine, the CDR3 is 14 amino acids long. Left in the record is the CDR3 DNA by itself, 42 bases read in frame from the first base. CDR1 and CDR2, looked up from the germline V gene (reference sequence), are MNHEY and SMNVEV. The data belong to a study of T cells in Graves' hyperthyroidism and ophthalmopathy (dated 2019 in TCRdb). As for the study more broadly: Peripheral blood samples were taken at initial diagnosis, before any treatment was given. The roughly 99 discovery patients were divided at random into training and test sets in a 7:3 ratio. TCR Vbeta CDR3 sequencing of 120 to 150 peripheral blood samples (roughly 43 ophthalmopathy, 75 hyperthyroidism and roughly 17 progressor patients) is reported in the paper. A discovery cohort of about a hundred patients, 43 with Graves' ophthalmopathy and about 58 with stable Graves' hyperthyroidism, was used to find distinguishing TCR V-J signatures. After sampling, hyperthyroidism patients received methimazole starting at 30 mg daily, and ophthalmopathy patients received high-dose intravenous methylprednisolone. Prospective prediction of ophthalmopathy was tested in an independent validation cohort consisting of fewer than 20 hyperthyroidism patients and 17 patients who later progressed to ophthalmopathy. In addition, the study compared T-cell repertoires in thyroid tissue and in blood from roughly 6 Graves' hyperthyroidism patients.

Hyperthyroidism patients were newly diagnosed, with disease duration under 2 months, and aged 18 to 65 years. Any patient with an uncontrolled infection, another autoimmune disease, pregnancy or lactation was excluded. Diagnoses relied on clinical symptoms, serum thyroxine and TRAb, thyroid ultrasound and orbital computed tomography. For progressor patients, blood was drawn at the first diagnosis of hyperthyroidism, before any ophthalmopathy symptoms had appeared. Ficoll-Paque density gradient centrifugation was used to isolate PBMCs from 10 ml of fresh peripheral blood. Patients classed as progressors first received a Graves' hyperthyroidism diagnosis and then went on to develop ophthalmopathy during follow-up. Total RNA was extracted using Trizol reagent, and RNA quality was assessed on an Agilent 2100 Bioanalyzer. Broad study findings and their caveats: Sample size was not statistically predetermined, and investigators were not blinded to group allocation. Most expanded thyroid clonotypes (frequency above 0.001) were also found in blood, which suggests that blood repertoires may mirror thyroid immune responses. A 13 V-J signature model separated ophthalmopathy from stable hyperthyroidism, with roughly 88% sensitivity and around 84% specificity in cross-validation and 80%/75% in testing. In validation, the model predicted progression to ophthalmopathy a median of 6.5 months before onset, with over 60% sensitivity and roughly 79% specificity.

Amplification of TCR beta CDR3 regions was carried out from RNA transcripts. The first round of RT-PCR for the TCR CDR3 was performed with the HTBI primer set and the Qiagen OneStep RT-PCR kit. A second multiplex PCR round built the libraries, followed by size selection and purification. Paired-end sequencing of the libraries was performed with 100 bp reads on an Illumina HiSeq2000. Per the authors' processing: SOAPnuke was used to process the raw data, with reads discarded if the reads contained adapters or uncalled bases, had a mean Phred below 15, or lacked an exact constant-primer or identifier match. High-quality paired reads were merged using COPE v1.2.5, and each unique nucleotide sequence was defined as a clonotype. MiTCR v1.1 was used to align clonotypes to the IMGT TRBV, TRBD and TRBJ reference segments. Analysis was restricted to V-J combinations with a frequency above 0.0001, which covered over 98% of repertoires. The TCS score was defined as F50 (clonal expansion) divided by E x V (chaos), with BLOSUM62-based TCRdist calculated between CDR3 peptides within each V-J. Welch's t-statistics and random forest reduced fewer than 550 V-J features to under 15, which were used in a naive Bayes classifier (R e1071). TCRdb's own reprocessing of the public reads used fastp at Q25 and MiXCR and kept productive beta chains. Each record represents a unique CDR3 protein, reported with the most common genes and DNA among its rows. The V and J calls were determined by TCRdb, not by the authors. For this sample the table gives roughly 250,000 distinct CDR3 sequences, of which roughly 15% were detected only once. The top ten clones comprise roughly 15% of the sample.

The sequence joins TRBV27 to TRBJ2-1; the junction holds 7 bases that match TRBD1. This sequence originates from a woman aged 40 to 50 with Graves' hyperthyroidism that later progressed to Graves' ophthalmopathy. Material for sequencing was blood. The bases are TGTGCCAGCAGTCCCATGACAGGGATGCACGAGCAGTTCTTC. Its protein reads: CASSPMTGMHEQFF.